This T cell receptor beta chain was documented in a study of T cell responses to AZD1222 COVID-19 vaccine. Broader study findings: Most donors were white British, females outnumbered males, and clonal diversity was possibly underestimated. Following two doses of AZD1222, Spike-specific TCR breadth and depth rose.

As to this clone: Its antigen is still unknown.

The assay was immunoSEQ multiplex PCR, and TCRdb's table has in-frame clones only and misses some. The table lists approximately 73,000 clones, about 82% of them singletons. This CDR3 spans 13 amino acids. Germline V gene lookup returns CDR1 SQVTM and CDR2 ANQGSEA. With 5 bases removed from V and 0 bases from J, the gap between germline ends came to 10 bases. The sample here was peripheral blood, taken on day 0 of AZD1222 vaccination. The rearrangement joins TRBV29-1 to TRBJ1-1; D is possibly TRBD1 (5 bases). This TCR derives from an adult in good health. CDR3: CSVSAGMNTEAFF. The CDR3 nucleotides are TGCAGCGTTTCGGCAGGGATGAACACTGAAGCTTTCTTT.